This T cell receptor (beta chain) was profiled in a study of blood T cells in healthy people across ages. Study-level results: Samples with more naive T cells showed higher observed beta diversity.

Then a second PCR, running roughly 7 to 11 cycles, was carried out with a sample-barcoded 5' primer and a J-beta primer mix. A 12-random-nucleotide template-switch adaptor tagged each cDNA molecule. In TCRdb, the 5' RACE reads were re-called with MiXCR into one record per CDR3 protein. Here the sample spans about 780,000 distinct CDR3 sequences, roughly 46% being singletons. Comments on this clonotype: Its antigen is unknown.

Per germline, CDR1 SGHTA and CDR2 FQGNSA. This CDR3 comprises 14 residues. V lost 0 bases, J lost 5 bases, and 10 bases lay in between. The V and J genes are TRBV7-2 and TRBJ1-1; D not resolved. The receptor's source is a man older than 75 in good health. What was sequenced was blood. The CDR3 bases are TGTGCCAGCAGCTTAGCTCAGCCTGGGACTGAAGCTTTCTTT. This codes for CASSLAQPGTEAFF.